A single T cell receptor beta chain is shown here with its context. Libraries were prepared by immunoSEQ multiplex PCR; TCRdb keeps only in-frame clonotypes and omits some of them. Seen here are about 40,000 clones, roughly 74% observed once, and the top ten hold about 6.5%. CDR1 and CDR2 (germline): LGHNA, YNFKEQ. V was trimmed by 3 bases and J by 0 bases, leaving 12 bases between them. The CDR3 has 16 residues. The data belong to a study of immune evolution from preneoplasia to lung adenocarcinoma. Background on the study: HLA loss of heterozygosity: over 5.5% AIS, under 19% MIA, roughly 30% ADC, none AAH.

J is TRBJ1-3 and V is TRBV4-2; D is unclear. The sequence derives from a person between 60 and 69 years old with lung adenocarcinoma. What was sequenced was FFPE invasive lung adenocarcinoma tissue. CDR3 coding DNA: TGTGCCAGCAGCCAGACACACACTGCCTCTGGAAACACCATATATTTT. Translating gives CASSQTHTASGNTIYF.